This TCR beta chain was sequenced for a study of OX40 agonist ivuxolimab in advanced cancers. This clone was detected once. The CDR3 has 18 residues. V shed 4 bases and J shed 0 bases, with 16 bases lying between them. Per the germline V gene, CDR1 is SGHTA and CDR2 is FQGNSA. TCRdb's copy holds only in-frame clones and misses some; the assay was immunoSEQ multiplex PCR. The sample yields tens of thousands of clones, roughly 83% seen once. The starting material was CD4+ or CD8+ T cells sorted from blood, obtained in a trial of the OX40 agonist ivuxolimab. The TCR comes from an adult with an advanced solid tumor such as melanoma, head and neck, liver or kidney cancer. This rearrangement joins TRBV7-2 to TRBJ1-6, with no clear D. CDR3 nucleotide sequence: TGTGCCAGCAGCTCCCGGGGTTTAGGAAGCTCCTATAATTCACCCCTCCACTTT. It encodes CASSSRGLGSSYNSPLHF.